Given below is one T cell receptor (beta chain) in context. This sample is part of a study of T cells in localized non-small cell lung cancer. Germline CDR1 is MNHNS and CDR2 is SASEGT. The CDR3 spans 13 residues. J gave up 8 bases and V 8 bases, and 10 bases lay outside the gene matches. Generated by immunoSEQ multiplex PCR, the TCRdb table keeps only in-frame clones and is missing some. Of more than 30,000 clones listed, roughly 90% are singletons. The source was peripheral blood mononuclear cells, collected before any cancer treatment. V is TRBV6-1 and J is TRBJ2-3, with 7 bases matching TRBD2. This TCR derives from a man aged 40-75 years with stage III lung adenocarcinoma. The CDR3 DNA sequence: TGTGCCAGCCGACCAGGTGGGGGGGGTACGCAGTATTTT. Translation: CASRPGGGGTQYF.